The clone carrying this T cell receptor beta chain occurred many times. What it binds is not known. These data originate in a study of T-cell reconstitution after alpha-beta-depleted transplantation in children. As it was prepared, the TCRbeta library received unique molecular identifiers. A single record per CDR3 protein comes from TCRdb applying MiXCR to the PCR reads. The sample lists 750,000 to 950,000 distinct CDR3 sequences; 15% to 20% were seen once. The CDR3 runs to 17 residues. The V segment lost 4 bases and the J segment 10 bases; nucleotides outside the gene matches: 18. Germline CDR1 is MNHEY and CDR2 is SMNVEV (reference sequence). Study outcomes and limitations: T-cell counts and diversity were attributed mostly to newly produced T cells one year after transplant. There were reportedly several hundred expanded graft clones from which alpha-beta T cells came about two months after transplant.

The receptor comes from a male patient younger than 18 who had a stem cell transplant for acute lymphoblastic leukemia, so the T cells may come from the graft donor. The sequenced sample was PBMCs, mostly from graft donor cells, obtained 360 days after TCRalphabeta/CD19-depleted stem cell transplant. J is TRBJ2-3 and V is TRBV27; TRBD2 matches at 9 bases. The CDR3 nucleotides read TGTGCCAGCAGTTCCGGCTGGGCTAGCGGGACCCGCAACGCGCAGTATTTT. This translates into CASSSGWASGTRNAQYF.